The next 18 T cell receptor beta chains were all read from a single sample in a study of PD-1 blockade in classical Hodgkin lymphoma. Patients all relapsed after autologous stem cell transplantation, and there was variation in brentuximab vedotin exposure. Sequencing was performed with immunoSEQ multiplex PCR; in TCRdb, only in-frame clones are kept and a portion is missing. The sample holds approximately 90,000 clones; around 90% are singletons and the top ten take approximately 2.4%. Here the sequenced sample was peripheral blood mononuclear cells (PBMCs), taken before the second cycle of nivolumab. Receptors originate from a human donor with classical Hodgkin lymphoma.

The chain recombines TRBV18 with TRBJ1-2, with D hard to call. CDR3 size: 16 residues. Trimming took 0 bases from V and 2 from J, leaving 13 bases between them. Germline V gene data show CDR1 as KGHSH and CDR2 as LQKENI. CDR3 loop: CASSPPAQRYNYGYTF. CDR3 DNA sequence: TGTGCCAGCTCACCACCGGCACAGAGATACAACTATGGCTACACCTTC.

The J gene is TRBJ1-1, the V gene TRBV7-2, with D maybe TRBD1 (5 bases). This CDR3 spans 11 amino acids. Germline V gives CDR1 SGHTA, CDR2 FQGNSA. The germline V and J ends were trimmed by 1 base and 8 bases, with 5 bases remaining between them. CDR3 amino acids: CASSLGTEAFF. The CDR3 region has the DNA TGTGCCAGCAGCTTAGGGACAGAAGCTTTCTTT.

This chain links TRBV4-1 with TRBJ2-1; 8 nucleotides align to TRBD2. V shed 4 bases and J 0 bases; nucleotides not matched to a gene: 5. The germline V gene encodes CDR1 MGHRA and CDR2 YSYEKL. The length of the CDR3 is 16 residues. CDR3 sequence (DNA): TGCGCCAGCAGCCCCGGGGGGGGGAGCTCCTACAATGAGCAGTTCTTC. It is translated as CASSPGGGSSYNEQFF.

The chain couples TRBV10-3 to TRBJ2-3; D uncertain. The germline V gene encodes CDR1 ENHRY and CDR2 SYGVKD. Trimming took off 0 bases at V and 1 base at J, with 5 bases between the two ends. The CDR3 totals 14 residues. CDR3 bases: TGTGCCATCAGTGAGTCGGTGGGCACAGATACGCAGTATTTT. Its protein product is CAISESVGTDTQYF.

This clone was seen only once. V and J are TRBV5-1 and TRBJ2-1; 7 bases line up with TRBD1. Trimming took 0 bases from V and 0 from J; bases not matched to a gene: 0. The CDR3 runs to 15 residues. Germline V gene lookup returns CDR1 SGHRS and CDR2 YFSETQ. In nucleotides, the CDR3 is TGCGCCAGCAGCTTGGGGGACAGCTCCTACAATGAGCAGTTCTTC. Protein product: CASSLGDSSYNEQFF. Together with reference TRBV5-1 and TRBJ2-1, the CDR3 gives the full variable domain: KAGVTQTPRYLIKTRGQQVTLSCSPISGHRSVSWYQQTPGQGLQFLFEYFSETQRNKGNFPGRFSGRQFSNSRSEMNVSTLELGDSALYLCASSLGDSSYNEQFFGPGTRLTVL.

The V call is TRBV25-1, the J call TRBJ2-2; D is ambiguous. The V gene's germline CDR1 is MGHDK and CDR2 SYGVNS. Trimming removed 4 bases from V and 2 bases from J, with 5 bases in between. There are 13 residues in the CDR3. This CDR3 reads CASSGVNTGELFF. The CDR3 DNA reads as TGTGCCAGCAGTGGTGTAAACACCGGGGAGCTGTTTTTT.

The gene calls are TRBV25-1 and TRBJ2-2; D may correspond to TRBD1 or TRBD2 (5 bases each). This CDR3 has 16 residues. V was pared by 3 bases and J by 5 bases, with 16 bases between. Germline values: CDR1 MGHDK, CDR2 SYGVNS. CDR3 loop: CASSDFGDPGTGELFF. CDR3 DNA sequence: TGTGCCAGCAGTGACTTCGGGGACCCCGGGACCGGGGAGCTGTTTTTT.

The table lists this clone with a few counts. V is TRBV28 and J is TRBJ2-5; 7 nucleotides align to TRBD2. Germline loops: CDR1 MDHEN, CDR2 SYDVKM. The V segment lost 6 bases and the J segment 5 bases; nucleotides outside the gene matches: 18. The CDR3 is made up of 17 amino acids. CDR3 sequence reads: CASSSPGGFRDRETQYF. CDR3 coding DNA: TGTGCCAGCAGCTCCCCCGGGGGGTTCAGAGATAGGGAGACCCAGTACTTC. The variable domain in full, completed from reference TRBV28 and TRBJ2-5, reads DVKVTQSSRYLVKRTGEKVFLECVQDMDHENMFWYRQDPGLGLRLIYFSYDVKMKEKGDIPEGYSVSREKKERFSLILESASTNQTSMYLCASSSPGGFRDRETQYFGPGTRLLVL.

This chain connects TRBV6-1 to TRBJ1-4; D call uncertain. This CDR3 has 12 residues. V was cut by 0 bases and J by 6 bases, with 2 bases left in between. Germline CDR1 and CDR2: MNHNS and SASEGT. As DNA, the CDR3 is TGTGCCAGCAGTGAAGCGTATGAAAAACTGTTTTTT. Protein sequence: CASSEAYEKLFF.

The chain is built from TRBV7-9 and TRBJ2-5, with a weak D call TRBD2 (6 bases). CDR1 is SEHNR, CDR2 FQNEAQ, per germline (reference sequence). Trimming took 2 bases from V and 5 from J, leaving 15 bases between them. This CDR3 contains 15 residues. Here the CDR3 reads CASSLRTRGRETQYF. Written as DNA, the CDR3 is TGTGCCAGCAGCTTAAGGACGCGGGGTCGGGAGACCCAGTACTTC.

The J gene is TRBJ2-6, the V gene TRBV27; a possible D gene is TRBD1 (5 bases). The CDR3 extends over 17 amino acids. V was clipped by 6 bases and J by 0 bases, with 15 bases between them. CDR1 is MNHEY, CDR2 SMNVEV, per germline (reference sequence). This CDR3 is CASSEIGHVSGANVLTF. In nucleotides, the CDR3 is TGTGCCAGCAGCGAAATAGGACACGTCTCTGGGGCCAACGTCCTGACTTTC.

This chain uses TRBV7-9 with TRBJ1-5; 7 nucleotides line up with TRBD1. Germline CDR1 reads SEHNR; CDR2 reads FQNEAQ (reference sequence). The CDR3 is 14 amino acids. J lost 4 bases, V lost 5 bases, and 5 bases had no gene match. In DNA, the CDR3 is TGTGCCAGCAGCGTTGACAGGGAGAATCAGCCCCAGCATTTT. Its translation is CASSVDRENQPQHF.

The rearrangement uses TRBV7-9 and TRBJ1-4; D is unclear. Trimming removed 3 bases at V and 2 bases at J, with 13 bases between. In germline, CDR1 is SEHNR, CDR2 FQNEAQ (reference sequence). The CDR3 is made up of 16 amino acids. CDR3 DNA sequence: TGTGCCAGCAGCTTCCATAGGGTCGGTACTAATGAAAAACTGTTTTTT. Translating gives CASSFHRVGTNEKLFF.

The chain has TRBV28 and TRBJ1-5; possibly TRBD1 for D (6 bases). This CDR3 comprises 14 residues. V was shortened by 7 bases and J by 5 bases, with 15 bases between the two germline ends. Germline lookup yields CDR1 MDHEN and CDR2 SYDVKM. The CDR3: CASTVQGLDQPQHF. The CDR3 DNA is TGTGCCAGCACCGTACAGGGATTGGATCAGCCCCAGCATTTT.

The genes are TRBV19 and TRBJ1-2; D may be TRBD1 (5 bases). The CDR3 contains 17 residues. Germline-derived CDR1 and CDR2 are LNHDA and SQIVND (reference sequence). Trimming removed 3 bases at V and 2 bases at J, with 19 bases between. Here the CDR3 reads CASSIVRRDGKNYGYTF. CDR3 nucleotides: TGTGCCAGTAGTATCGTACGCAGGGATGGTAAGAACTATGGCTACACCTTC.

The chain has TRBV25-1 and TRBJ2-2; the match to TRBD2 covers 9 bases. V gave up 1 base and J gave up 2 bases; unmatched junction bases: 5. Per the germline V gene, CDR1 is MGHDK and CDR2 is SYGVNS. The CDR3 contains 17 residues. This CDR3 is CASSEWVSGRNTGELFF. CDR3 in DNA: TGTGCCAGCAGTGAATGGGTTAGCGGGAGAAACACCGGGGAGCTGTTTTTT.

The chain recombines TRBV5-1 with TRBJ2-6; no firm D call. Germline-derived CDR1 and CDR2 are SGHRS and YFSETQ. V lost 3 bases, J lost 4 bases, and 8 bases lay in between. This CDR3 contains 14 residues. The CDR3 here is CASSSTGGANVLTF. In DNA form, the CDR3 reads TGCGCCAGCAGCTCCACTGGGGGGGCCAACGTCCTGACTTTC. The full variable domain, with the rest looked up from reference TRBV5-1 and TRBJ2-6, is KAGVTQTPRYLIKTRGQQVTLSCSPISGHRSVSWYQQTPGQGLQFLFEYFSETQRNKGNFPGRFSGRQFSNSRSEMNVSTLELGDSALYLCASSSTGGANVLTFGAGSRLTVL.

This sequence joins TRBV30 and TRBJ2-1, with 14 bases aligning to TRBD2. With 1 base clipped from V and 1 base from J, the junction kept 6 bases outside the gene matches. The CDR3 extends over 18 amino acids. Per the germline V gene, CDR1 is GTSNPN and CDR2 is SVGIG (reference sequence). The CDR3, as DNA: TGTGCCTGGAGTGGGGGAGGGACTAGCGGGAGATCCTACAATGAGCAGTTCTTC. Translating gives CAWSGGGTSGRSYNEQFF.